This TCR beta chain comes out of a study of cytomegalovirus exposure and HLA in healthy donors. The length of the CDR3 is 15 residues. Germline V gene data show CDR1 as SGHTA and CDR2 as FQGTGA. V dropped 5 bases and J dropped 7; count of bases not matched to a gene: 13. As for the donors, each was a healthy bone marrow donor. This PCR relied on a set of 60 Vbeta primers and 13 Jbeta primers. Measured with immunoSEQ multiplex PCR; TCRdb has only the in-frame clones, and not every one. This listing includes 150,000 or so clones. Sequenced sample: PBMCs. The clonotype was recovered from a woman between 50 and 59 years old in good health and CMV-seronegative. This chain joins TRBV7-3 and TRBJ2-7; 8 nucleotides agree with TRBD2. The CDR3 nucleotides read TGTGCCAGCAGCGCGGAGCCGGGGGGGCTAAAAGAGCAGTACTTC. This encodes CASSAEPGGLKEQYF.